These 27 T cell receptor beta chains came from one sample sequenced in a study of CD8 T cells in Susac syndrome. cDNA came from around 0.54 to 1 ug RNA primed by random hexamers. TCRdb reprocessed the immunoSEQ multiplex PCR reads with MiXCR, giving one entry per CDR3 protein. Of more than 200,000 distinct CDR3 sequences in the sample, around 93% are singletons; the top ten hold approximately 0.15%. The sample comprised CD4+ T cells from PBMCs. These receptors originate from a human donor with Susac syndrome.

This sequence joins TRBV27 and TRBJ2-2; D is undetermined. With 6 bases removed from V and 4 bases from J, the gap between germline ends came to 18 bases. The germline gives CDR1 MNHEY, CDR2 SMNVEV (reference sequence). The CDR3 totals 16 residues. CDR3 region: CASSPWIAPLTGELFF. The CDR3 DNA follows: TGTGCCAGCAGCCCATGGATAGCCCCTCTCACCGGGGAGCTGTTTTTT.

CDR3 nucleotide sequence: TGTGCTAGTGGTCTGAATGAAAAACTGTTTTTT. It translates to CASGLNEKLFF. The rearrangement links TRBV12-5 to TRBJ1-4, with no clear D. Germline V gives CDR1 LGHNT, CDR2 FRNRAP. CDR3 length: 11 amino acids. Trimming took off 5 bases at V and 5 bases at J, with 3 bases between the two ends.

The chain is built from TRBV15 and TRBJ1-2; 7 nucleotides agree with TRBD1. After removal of 5 bases from V and 1 base from J, the junction contained 10 bases not matched to a gene. The CDR3 runs 16 residues. Per the germline V gene, CDR1 is LNHNV and CDR2 is YYDKDF (reference sequence). CDR3 sequence (DNA): TGTGCCACCAGCCCCCGGACAGGACCCGATAACTATGGCTACACCTTC. Translating it yields CATSPRTGPDNYGYTF. The whole variable domain, filled in from reference TRBV15 and TRBJ1-2, reads DAMVIQNPRYQVTQFGKPVTLSCSQTLNHNVMYWYQQKSSQAPKLLFHYYDKDFNNEADTPDNFQSRRPNTSFCFLDIRSPGLGDTAMYLCATSPRTGPDNYGYTFGSGTRLTVV.

The chain employs TRBV27 and TRBJ2-7, with 7 bases matching TRBD1. J lost 9 bases, V lost 3 bases, and 14 bases had no gene match. The CDR3 length is 15 residues. CDR1 and CDR2 (germline): MNHEY, SMNVEV (reference sequence). The CDR3 bases are TGTGCCAGCAGTTTTATACAGGGGACCACTCCGCGGCAGTACTTC. Translating it yields CASSFIQGTTPRQYF.

The genes are TRBV30 and TRBJ1-1; D is possibly TRBD1 (6 bases). Germline V gene lookup returns CDR1 GTSNPN and CDR2 SVGIG (reference sequence). The CDR3 runs 13 residues. Trimming stripped 8 bases from V and 1 base from J, with 14 bases between. The CDR3 loop is CAGTRGANTEAFF. The CDR3, as DNA: TGTGCCGGGACACGAGGGGCGAACACTGAAGCTTTCTTT.

The chain carries TRBV30 and TRBJ2-1, with TRBD2 identical over 8 bases. The CDR3 runs 15 residues. The ends lost 0 bases at V and 4 bases at J; junction bases unmatched: 5. Germline CDR1 is GTSNPN and CDR2 is SVGIG (reference sequence). CDR3 sequence: CAWSVKAGVYNEQFF. As DNA, the CDR3 is TGTGCCTGGAGTGTAAAAGCGGGGGTTTACAATGAGCAGTTCTTC.

The CDR3 spells CASSFGTDEKLFF. Written as DNA, the CDR3 is TGTGCCAGCAGCTTTGGAACAGATGAAAAACTGTTTTTT. The chain couples TRBV5-6 to TRBJ1-4; no firm D call. The germline CDR1 and CDR2 sequences are SGHDT and YYEEEE. Trimming removed 2 bases from V and 6 bases from J, with 8 bases in between. CDR3 length: 13 residues.

The chain combines TRBV20-1 with TRBJ2-5; D remains ambiguous. Germline V gene data show CDR1 as DFQATT and CDR2 as SNEGSKA (reference sequence). The CDR3 has 12 amino acids. V was clipped by 2 bases and J by 5 bases, with 9 bases between them. The CDR3 loop is CSARQSRETQYF. In DNA, the CDR3 is TGCAGTGCTAGACAAAGTAGGGAGACCCAGTACTTC.

The V and J genes are TRBV3-1 and TRBJ2-7; D remains ambiguous. The CDR3 contains 13 residues. Germline V lookup: CDR1 LGHDT, CDR2 YNNKEL (reference sequence). V lost 1 base to trimming and J lost 7 bases, with 11 bases between them. CDR3 loop: CASSQVQSSEQYF. As DNA, the CDR3 is TGTGCCAGCAGCCAAGTCCAATCCTCGGAGCAGTACTTC.

The chain links TRBV5-1 to TRBJ1-5; TRBD1 matches at 8 bases. Trimming at V came to 4 bases and at J to 7 bases, leaving 10 bases not matched to a gene. The CDR3 length is 15 residues. The germline V gene encodes CDR1 SGHRS and CDR2 YFSETQ. CDR3 loop: CASSLRTGNDQPQHF. The CDR3, as DNA: TGCGCCAGCAGCCTCAGGACAGGGAACGACCAGCCCCAGCATTTT.

The chain links TRBV15 to TRBJ1-3; D is possibly TRBD1 (5 bases). With 0 bases removed from V and 6 bases from J, the gap between germline ends came to 12 bases. Germline CDR1 reads LNHNV; CDR2 reads YYDKDF (reference sequence). The CDR3 has 15 amino acids. Here the CDR3 reads CATSRDVGGLNTIYF. The CDR3 DNA sequence: TGTGCCACCAGCAGAGATGTCGGGGGTTTAAACACCATATATTTT.

The chain has TRBV7-2 and TRBJ1-1, with D hard to call. Germline V lookup: CDR1 SGHTA, CDR2 FQGNSA. V lost 2 bases and J 6 bases, leaving 10 bases between the germline ends. The CDR3 extends over 13 amino acids. The CDR3: CASSLPVTPEAFF. In DNA, the CDR3 is TGTGCCAGCAGCTTACCAGTTACCCCTGAAGCTTTCTTT.

The chain links TRBV10-3 to TRBJ2-3, with D perhaps matching TRBD1 or TRBD2 (5 bases each). Trimming left V 0 bases short and J 2 bases short, with 6 bases between. Germline V CDR1 and CDR2: ENHRY, SYGVKD. The CDR3 is made up of 14 amino acids. The CDR3 bases are TGTGCCATCAGTGAGTCGGGGGTCACAGATACGCAGTATTTT. Residues: CAISESGVTDTQYF.

CDR3: CASSQIRGAEKLFF. The CDR3 DNA reads TGTGCCAGTAGTCAAATAAGGGGCGCCGAAAAACTGTTTTTT. The rearrangement joins TRBV19 to TRBJ1-4; the D gene is possibly TRBD1 (5 bases). This CDR3 has 14 amino acids. Trimming left V 5 bases short and J 8 bases short, with 15 bases between. Germline CDR1 is LNHDA and CDR2 is SQIVND (reference sequence). The whole variable domain, filled in from reference TRBV19 and TRBJ1-4, reads DGGITQSPKYLFRKEGQNVTLSCEQNLNHDAMYWYRQDPGQGLRLIYYSQIVNDFQKGDIAEGYSVSREKKESFPLTVTSAQKNPTAFYLCASSQIRGAEKLFFGSGTQLSVL.

CDR3 in amino acids: CASSFARSNTDTQYF. The CDR3 nucleotides read TGTGCCAGCAGCTTCGCTAGATCTAACACAGATACGCAGTATTTT. V is TRBV11-2 and J is TRBJ2-3; D gene ambiguous. From germline, CDR1 is SGHAT and CDR2 FQNNGV. V was cut by 3 bases and J by 2 bases, with 12 bases left in between. The CDR3 extends over 15 amino acids. Full variable domain (outside the CDR3, taken from reference TRBV11-2 and TRBJ2-3): EAGVAQSPRYKIIEKRQSVAFWCNPISGHATLYWYQQILGQGPKLLIQFQNNGVVDDSQLPKDRFSAERLKGVDSTLKIQPAKLEDSAVYLCASSFARSNTDTQYFGPGTRLTVL.

The V call is TRBV3-1, the J call TRBJ2-2, with D unclear. The CDR3 consists of 12 residues. CDR1 is LGHDT, CDR2 YNNKEL, per germline (reference sequence). V gave up 3 bases and J gave up 5 bases, with 4 bases separating them. The CDR3 DNA follows: TGTGCCAGCAGCCACAAGACCGGGGAGCTGTTTTTT. Protein product: CASSHKTGELFF.

This clonotype appeared once. V usage is TRBV5-1 and J usage is TRBJ2-1; 11 bases map to TRBD1. This CDR3 contains 19 residues. The junction had 14 bases not matched to a gene; V was cut back by 0 bases and J by 6 bases. CDR1 is SGHRS, CDR2 YFSETQ, per germline. CDR3 in amino acids: CASSLAPKTGTGGRNEQFF. The CDR3, as DNA: TGCGCCAGCAGCTTGGCCCCAAAAACCGGGACAGGGGGGCGCAATGAGCAGTTCTTC.

The chain is built from TRBV30 and TRBJ2-5, with TRBD1 identical over 9 bases. V lost 3 bases and J lost 5; bases outside the gene matches: 4. This CDR3 is 13 amino acids long. In germline, CDR1 is GTSNPN, CDR2 SVGIG (reference sequence). CDR3 in DNA: TGTGCCTGGAGGACAGGGGGTAGGGAGACCCAGTACTTC. The encoded protein is CAWRTGGRETQYF.

The chain links TRBV5-1 to TRBJ2-5, with D perhaps matching TRBD2 (6 bases). V was cut by 3 bases and J by 5 bases, with 8 bases left in between. The CDR3 is 12 amino acids. From germline, CDR1 is SGHRS and CDR2 YFSETQ. The CDR3 nucleotides read TGCGCCAGCAGCTGGGACTCCGAGACCCAGTACTTC. Translation gives CASSWDSETQYF.

V and J are TRBV12-3 or TRBV12-4 and TRBJ1-2; 7 positions match TRBD1. This CDR3 has 14 amino acids. Germline trimming cut 1 base from V and 7 bases from J; bases unmatched to any gene: 6. CDR3 DNA: TGTGCCAGCAGTTTAGACAGGGGAGAAGGTGGCTACACCTTC. This encodes CASSLDRGEGGYTF.

The count of this clonotype is one. The rearrangement links TRBV11-2 to TRBJ2-3, with D perhaps matching TRBD1 (5 bases). CDR1 and CDR2 (germline): SGHAT, FQNNGV. Trimming removed 6 bases from V and 1 base from J, with 5 bases in between. The CDR3 runs to 12 residues. The CDR3, as DNA: TGTGCCAGCAGGACAGGCACAGATACGCAGTATTTT. As protein: CASRTGTDTQYF. The full variable domain, in which reference TRBV11-2 and TRBJ2-3 provide the parts outside the CDR3, is EAGVAQSPRYKIIEKRQSVAFWCNPISGHATLYWYQQILGQGPKLLIQFQNNGVVDDSQLPKDRFSAERLKGVDSTLKIQPAKLEDSAVYLCASRTGTDTQYFGPGTRLTVL.

The J gene is TRBJ2-5, the V gene TRBV28; 7 nucleotides align to TRBD1. The CDR3 totals 16 residues. V lost 5 bases and J lost 1; bases outside the gene matches: 10. Germline CDR1 is MDHEN and CDR2 is SYDVKM. The CDR3 protein is CASSVTGDGAQETQYF. DNA for the CDR3: TGTGCCAGCAGTGTCACAGGGGATGGTGCCCAAGAGACCCAGTACTTC.

The chain carries TRBV6-2 or TRBV6-3 and TRBJ1-1; D is unclear. The V gene's germline CDR1 is MNHEY and CDR2 SVGEGT. V was shortened by 8 bases and J by 3 bases, with 13 bases between the two germline ends. There are 13 residues in the CDR3. DNA of the CDR3: TGTGCCAGCCTACAGAGTACGGACACTGAAGCTTTCTTT. Translation: CASLQSTDTEAFF.

This rearrangement joins TRBV20-1 to TRBJ1-4; D gene unclear. Between the trimmed V and J ends, which lost 1 base and 0 bases, there was a span of 6 bases. This CDR3 region has 14 residues. The germline CDR1 and CDR2 sequences are DFQATT and SNEGSKA (reference sequence). The CDR3 loop reads CSARGSPTNEKLFF. CDR3 sequence (DNA): TGCAGTGCTAGAGGCAGCCCAACTAATGAAAAACTGTTTTTT.

The chain uses TRBV10-2 and TRBJ1-2; no firm D call. This CDR3 is 13 amino acids long. CDR1 is WSHSY, CDR2 SAAADI, per germline. The V gene lost 4 bases and the J gene lost 1 base, with 7 bases spanning the gap. For the CDR3, the DNA is TGCGCCAGCAGTGGAGGGTTTAACTATGGCTACACCTTC. It encodes CASSGGFNYGYTF.

Only one count was recorded for this clonotype. The chain links TRBV5-6 to TRBJ2-5; maybe TRBD1 (5 bases). The V end lost 0 bases, the J end lost 3 bases, and 12 bases lay between the germline ends. This CDR3 region has 15 residues. Germline V lookup: CDR1 SGHDT, CDR2 YYEEEE. This CDR3 is CASSLVRQGEETQYF. The CDR3 DNA sequence: TGTGCCAGCAGCTTGGTGCGGCAGGGTGAAGAGACCCAGTACTTC.

V is TRBV19 and J is TRBJ1-2; 8 nucleotides align to TRBD1. Germline loops: CDR1 LNHDA, CDR2 SQIVND (reference sequence). V trimming: 7 bases; J trimming: 3 bases; junction bases outside the gene matches: 7. This CDR3 comprises 14 residues. DNA for the CDR3: TGTGCCAGTATTGCGGACAGGGACCACTATGGCTACACCTTC. Amino acids: CASIADRDHYGYTF. Based on the CDR3 plus reference TRBV19 and TRBJ1-2, the full variable domain is DGGITQSPKYLFRKEGQNVTLSCEQNLNHDAMYWYRQDPGQGLRLIYYSQIVNDFQKGDIAEGYSVSREKKESFPLTVTSAQKNPTAFYLCASIADRDHYGYTFGSGTRLTVV.